One sample yielded the 9 T cell receptor beta chains listed below, sequenced in a study of T cells in Graves' hyperthyroidism and ophthalmopathy. Researchers took RNA transcripts and amplified the TCR beta CDR3 regions from them. TCR CDR3 underwent first-round RT-PCR with the HTBI primer set. Using its own MiXCR run on the multiplex PCR reads, TCRdb lists one record per CDR3 protein. In the table there are around 350,000 distinct CDR3 sequences, about a sixth of which are singletons. Specimen: blood. Receptors originate from a woman aged 25 to 39 with Graves' hyperthyroidism that later progressed to Graves' ophthalmopathy.

This sequence joins TRBV27 and TRBJ1-3; D gene unclear. CDR3 size: 18 residues. V was trimmed by 8 bases and J by 1 base, leaving 24 bases between them. Germline V gene sequence: CDR1 MNHEY, CDR2 SMNVEV (reference sequence). Written as DNA, the CDR3 is TGTGCCAGCCGGTTCTCCCAGACGCCGGGTAAATCTGGAAACACCATATATTTT. As protein: CASRFSQTPGKSGNTIYF.

The V and J genes are TRBV29-1 and TRBJ1-1; D unclear. Germline V gene sequence: CDR1 SQVTM, CDR2 ANQGSEA. CDR3 length: 12 amino acids. The V end was cut by 7 bases, the J end by 5 bases, with 14 bases between. This CDR3 reads CSGTPSGTEAFF. In DNA, the CDR3 is TGCAGCGGGACCCCGTCGGGTACTGAAGCTTTCTTT.

This clonotype appeared a few times. Its ends do not fully match the called genes, so a read error is possible. V and J are TRBV20-1 and TRBJ2-3, with D maybe TRBD2 (6 bases). The CDR3 sequence is 16 residues long. The germline V gene encodes CDR1 DFQATT and CDR2 SNEGSKA (reference sequence). For the CDR3, the DNA is TGCAGTGCTAGAGATCTTGGTAGCGGACGCACAGGTACGCAGTATTTT. It codes for CSARDLGSGRTGTQYF.

The J gene is TRBJ2-1, the V gene TRBV4-1; weak D call: TRBD2 (5 bases). The CDR3 runs to 15 residues. V shed 1 base and J shed 4 bases, with 11 bases lying between them. Germline CDR1 and CDR2: MGHRA and YSYEKL. The DNA for the CDR3 is TGCGCCAGCAGCCAAGGTTCAGCGGTATACAATGAGCAGTTCTTC. Amino acid sequence: CASSQGSAVYNEQFF.

This clonotype showed up many times. The chain couples TRBV20-1 to TRBJ1-1, with TRBD1 as a possible D gene (6 bases). Germline V gives CDR1 DFQATT, CDR2 SNEGSKA (reference sequence). V was cut by 3 bases and J by 0 bases, with 11 bases left in between. The length of the CDR3 is 14 residues. In DNA, the CDR3 is TGCAGTGCTAGTCCGGGACACTTGAACACTGAAGCTTTCTTT. This sequence encodes CSASPGHLNTEAFF.

The sample holds many counts of this clonotype. The rearrangement uses TRBV20-1 and TRBJ2-3; TRBD1 is a possible D gene (5 bases). V lost 0 bases and J 6 bases, leaving 10 bases between the germline ends. The CDR3 consists of 13 residues. Germline CDR1 and CDR2: DFQATT and SNEGSKA (reference sequence). In DNA form, the CDR3 reads TGCAGTGCTAGAGATACAGGTTACGATACGCAGTATTTT. This sequence encodes CSARDTGYDTQYF.

This clonotype occurred many times. The J gene is TRBJ2-3, the V gene TRBV18; no clear D. The CDR3 covers 12 residues. Deletions cut 1 base from V and 4 bases from J, with 3 bases between. Germline loops: CDR1 KGHSH, CDR2 LQKENI. The DNA for the CDR3 is TGTGCCAGCTCACCACGAGCAGATACGCAGTATTTT. Its translation is CASSPRADTQYF.

This chain joins TRBV6-1 and TRBJ2-7; weak D call: TRBD1 (6 bases). The V gene's germline CDR1 is MNHNS and CDR2 SASEGT. The CDR3 sequence is 13 residues long. V was trimmed by 4 bases and J by 5 bases, leaving 12 bases between them. This chain's CDR3 is CASSASGANEQYV. The CDR3, as DNA: TGTGCCAGCAGTGCCTCAGGGGCCAACGAGCAGTACGTC.

This clonotype was detected many times. The gene calls are TRBV2 and TRBJ2-3, with D hard to call. Trimming took 2 bases from V and 2 from J, leaving 11 bases between them. Germline CDR1 SNHLY, CDR2 FYNNEI. The CDR3 consists of 15 residues. The DNA for the CDR3 is TGTGCCAGCAGTGAACAGGCGATAACCACAGATACGCAGTATTTT. Translated: CASSEQAITTDTQYF.